These 26 T cell receptor beta chains share one sample of origin, sequenced in a study of T cell changes during pregnancy in multiple sclerosis. Method: immunoSEQ multiplex PCR; TCRdb's copy keeps in-frame clones and lacks some. The data hold about 57,000 clones, with about nine tenths observed a single time. Source: peripheral blood, taken in the first trimester of pregnancy. The receptor source for this set is a female donor in good health, enrolled as a control in a pregnancy study.

A single count supports this clone. V usage is TRBV9 and J usage is TRBJ2-3, with TRBD2 as a possible D gene (5 bases). V shed 3 bases and J shed 4 bases, with 15 bases lying between them. CDR1 SGDLS and CDR2 YYNGEE come from the germline V gene. CDR3 length equals 15 residues. The CDR3 nucleotides are TGTGCCAGCAGCGAGGAGGCCCTCTCCGCAGATACGCAGTATTTT. Translation: CASSEEALSADTQYF.

The chain combines TRBV7-9 with TRBJ2-2; D not certain. V was shortened by 5 bases and J by 7 bases, with 8 bases between the two germline ends. In germline, CDR1 is SEHNR, CDR2 FQNEAQ (reference sequence). The CDR3 runs to 12 residues. In nucleotides, the CDR3 is TGTGCCAGCAGCCTAATCCACGGGGAGCTGTTTTTT. The encoded protein is CASSLIHGELFF.

V gene TRBV30 combines with J gene TRBJ2-6, with 10 bases lining up with TRBD1. This CDR3 has 20 amino acids. With 0 bases clipped from V and 0 bases from J, the junction kept 11 bases outside the gene matches. Looked up from germline, CDR1 is GTSNPN and CDR2 is SVGIG (reference sequence). The CDR3 DNA sequence: TGTGCCTGGAGTGTAATGAGACAGGGGGCGTTGGGCTCTGGGGCCAACGTCCTGACTTTC. This encodes CAWSVMRQGALGSGANVLTF.

The chain carries TRBV7-8 and TRBJ1-1; the D is unclear. Trimming took off 0 bases at V and 1 base at J, with 6 bases between the two ends. Germline-derived CDR1 and CDR2 are SGHVS and FQNEAQ. The CDR3 is 14 amino acids. The CDR3 loop reads CASSLAEGNTEAFF. DNA of the CDR3: TGTGCCAGCAGCTTAGCGGAGGGGAACACTGAAGCTTTCTTT. Supplemented by reference TRBV7-8 and TRBJ1-1, the full variable domain reads GAGVSQSPRYKVAKRGQDVALRCDPISGHVSLFWYQQALGQGPEFLTYFQNEAQLDKSGLPSDRFFAERPEGSVSTLKIQRTQQEDSAVYLCASSLAEGNTEAFFGQGTRLTVV.

V is TRBV7-9 and J is TRBJ2-7; no clear D. The CDR3 totals 13 residues. V lost 0 bases and J 1 base, leaving 4 bases between the germline ends. Germline CDR1 SEHNR, CDR2 FQNEAQ (reference sequence). CDR3 nucleotides: TGTGCCAGCAGCTTAGCGAGGTCCTACGAGCAGTACTTC. This gives the protein CASSLARSYEQYF.

The chain recombines TRBV29-1 with TRBJ2-5, with 8 bases identical to TRBD2. The J call may be mistaken, given a closer DNA end match to TRBJ2-7. Per germline, CDR1 SQVTM and CDR2 ANQGSEA. The CDR3 consists of 15 residues. The chain's CDR3 is CSVGGPGLGSYEQYF. CDR3 coding DNA: TGCAGCGTTGGAGGTCCGGGACTAGGCAGCTACGAGCAGTACTTC.

CDR3 sequence reads: CASSLQTDLYGYTF. The CDR3 region has the DNA TGTGCCAGCAGCTTACAGACAGATTTGTATGGCTACACCTTC. The V and J genes are TRBV7-2 and TRBJ1-2; TRBD1 might be the D (5 bases). The CDR3 covers 14 residues. Germline V gene sequence: CDR1 SGHTA, CDR2 FQGNSA. The V and J ends lost 2 bases and 5 bases respectively, with 12 bases between them. The full variable domain, completed using reference TRBV7-2 and TRBJ1-2, is GAGVSQSPSNKVTEKGKDVELRCDPISGHTALYWYRQSLGQGLEFLIYFQGNSAPDKSGLPSDRFSAERTGGSVSTLTIQRTQQEDSAVYLCASSLQTDLYGYTFGSGTRLTVV.

The genes are TRBV7-9 and TRBJ1-2; 7 bases fit TRBD1. The CDR3 length is 14 residues. Per germline, CDR1 SEHNR and CDR2 FQNEAQ (reference sequence). The junction had 10 bases not matched to a gene; V was cut back by 5 bases and J by 7 bases. The CDR3 region has the DNA TGTGCCAGCAGCCTCCAGGGGGTTTCGCGTGGCTACACCTTC. Its translation is CASSLQGVSRGYTF.

J is TRBJ1-4 and V is TRBV18; a weak D match, TRBD1 (6 bases). CDR1 KGHSH and CDR2 LQKENI come from the germline V gene. CDR3 length: 21 amino acids. Deletions cut 0 bases from V and 4 bases from J, with 27 bases between. The CDR3 nucleotides read TGTGCCAGCTCACCACCGAGGCTCCCCCCGGAAGAAAGGGGGAATAATGAAAAACTGTTTTTT. This sequence encodes CASSPPRLPPEERGNNEKLFF.

This clone appeared once. CDR3 DNA sequence: TGCGCCAGCAGCCCCCCACAACGTATTGAAAAACTGTTTTTT. Its translation is CASSPPQRIEKLFF. The gene calls are TRBV4-1 and TRBJ1-4; D remains unclear. CDR1 is MGHRA and CDR2 is YSYEKL in the germline V gene. The V and J ends lost 4 bases and 7 bases respectively, with 13 bases between them. The CDR3 sequence is 14 residues long.

The V call is TRBV11-2, the J call TRBJ2-7; 7 bases map to TRBD1. Germline loops: CDR1 SGHAT, CDR2 FQNNGV. CDR3 length: 15 residues. V lost 1 base, J lost 3 bases, and 6 bases stayed unmatched. CDR3 DNA sequence: TGTGCCAGCAGCTTAGTTACCGGGACAGTCTACGAGCAGTACTTC. Protein product: CASSLVTGTVYEQYF.

V is TRBV6-1 and J is TRBJ1-5, with D perhaps matching TRBD1 (5 bases). This CDR3 has 15 residues. Germline V gives CDR1 MNHNS, CDR2 SASEGT. V lost 3 bases and J 3 bases, leaving 12 bases between the germline ends. This CDR3 reads CASSDQGASNQPQHF. The CDR3 DNA sequence: TGTGCCAGCAGTGATCAAGGGGCCTCCAATCAGCCCCAGCATTTT.

The J gene is TRBJ1-5, the V gene TRBV7-9, with 7 bases matching TRBD1. Germline loops: CDR1 SEHNR, CDR2 FQNEAQ (reference sequence). The CDR3 runs 17 residues. Trimming cost V 5 bases and J 1 base; bases outside gene matches: 11. The CDR3 sequence: CASSTDRVIWSNQPQHF. The CDR3, as DNA: TGTGCCAGCAGCACAGACAGGGTAATTTGGAGCAATCAGCCCCAGCATTTT.

A word on this clone: The germline gene is not matched at one end of the junction; a read error may be the cause. This chain links TRBV18 with TRBJ2-7; a weak D match, TRBD2 (7 bases). CDR3 length: 14 amino acids. Germline V gene lookup returns CDR1 KGHSH and CDR2 LQKENI. The CDR3 reads CASSPWGGFAELYF. The DNA of the CDR3 is TGTGCCAGCTCTCCTTGGGGGGGCTTTGCCGAGCTGTACTTC.

This clone was detected once. The genes are TRBV9 and TRBJ1-4, with 10 bases that match TRBD1. Germline loops: CDR1 SGDLS, CDR2 YYNGEE. Trimming took 3 bases from V and 5 from J; bases not matched to a gene: 4. The CDR3 runs 15 residues. CDR3 sequence (DNA): TGTGCCAGCAGCGCGACAGGGGGCCCCAATGAAAAACTGTTTTTT. Translating it yields CASSATGGPNEKLFF.

V and J are TRBV6-1 and TRBJ1-4; D possibly corresponds to TRBD1 (5 bases). This CDR3 is built from 15 residues. Trimming left V 4 bases short and J 8 bases short, with 17 bases between. Per the germline V gene, CDR1 is MNHNS and CDR2 is SASEGT. Here the CDR3 reads CASSARQYVSEKLFF. CDR3 bases: TGTGCCAGCAGTGCCCGACAGTATGTGTCCGAAAAACTGTTTTTT.

The chain uses TRBV27 and TRBJ1-1; 10 bases are shared with TRBD1. In germline, CDR1 is MNHEY, CDR2 SMNVEV (reference sequence). V shed 5 bases and J 5 bases; nucleotides not matched to a gene: 8. This CDR3 comprises 15 residues. The CDR3 protein is CASSQRTGGRTEAFF. The CDR3 DNA is TGTGCCAGCAGTCAACGGACAGGGGGACGAACTGAAGCTTTCTTT.

To note about this clone: One end of the junction is discordant with germline, which a read error may explain. The CDR3 nucleotides are TGTGCTAGCAGTTCCTCGGGGGGCTACAATGAGCAGTTCTTC. This encodes CASSSSGGYNEQFF. The V and J genes are TRBV7-7 and TRBJ2-1; 7 bases agree with TRBD2. The CDR3 covers 14 residues. Per germline, CDR1 SSHAT and CDR2 FNYEAQ (reference sequence).

The chain links TRBV6-6 to TRBJ1-2; D perhaps matches TRBD1 (5 bases). This CDR3 has 15 residues. V lost 2 bases, J lost 2 bases, and 12 bases lay in between. The germline V gene has CDR1 MNHNY and CDR2 SVGAGI (reference sequence). In DNA, the CDR3 is TGTGCCAGCAGTTACCCCGACAACAGGAACTATGGCTACACCTTC. Its protein product is CASSYPDNRNYGYTF.

The chain employs TRBV9 and TRBJ2-5; TRBD1 is a possible D gene (6 bases). Germline CDR1 SGDLS, CDR2 YYNGEE. This CDR3 has 14 amino acids. The V and J ends lost 0 bases and 3 bases respectively, with 9 bases between them. The DNA for the CDR3 is TGTGCCAGCAGCGTAGCAGGGGTTAAAGAGACCCAGTACTTC. Translated: CASSVAGVKETQYF.

The count of this clone is one. The V call is TRBV28, the J call TRBJ1-5; 9 bases match TRBD1. This CDR3 is 14 amino acids long. With V trimmed by 4 bases and J by 5 bases, 3 bases remained unmatched. Germline CDR1 reads MDHEN; CDR2 reads SYDVKM. The CDR3 DNA follows: TGTGCCAGCAGTTCGGGACAGGGTGATCAGCCCCAGCATTTT. Residues: CASSSGQGDQPQHF.

This chain links TRBV21-1 with TRBJ2-5; the D call of TRBD1 is as the table states it, not checked on the DNA. TRBV21-1 corresponds to a pseudogene. The CDR3 is 13 residues long. CDR3 nucleotides: TGTGCCAGCAGCATACAGGGGGAAGAGACCCAGTACTTC. It specifies CASSIQGEETQYF.

The CDR3 reads CASSPGVAGDTQYF. The CDR3, as DNA: TGTGCCAGCAGCCCCGGGGTAGCCGGAGATACGCAGTATTTT. The chain joins TRBV7-8 to TRBJ2-3, with D possibly matching TRBD2 (5 bases). The CDR3 sequence is 14 residues long. The V end lost 5 bases, the J end lost 5 bases, and 14 bases lay between the germline ends. The germline V gene has CDR1 SGHVS and CDR2 FQNEAQ.

V gene TRBV28 combines with J gene TRBJ2-7; D perhaps matches TRBD1 (5 bases). Trimming cost V 6 bases and J 2 bases, with 8 bases left between them. Germline loops: CDR1 MDHEN, CDR2 SYDVKM. The CDR3 loop spans 12 amino acids. DNA of the CDR3: TGTGCCAGCAGAACAGGAGCCTACGAGCAGTACTTC. It encodes CASRTGAYEQYF.

The sample holds a few counts of this clone. The V call is TRBV5-1, the J call TRBJ1-2; a weak D match, TRBD1 (6 bases). In germline, CDR1 is SGHRS, CDR2 YFSETQ. The V end lost 1 base, the J end lost 8 bases, and 12 bases lay between the germline ends. The CDR3 length is 13 residues. The CDR3 DNA follows: TGCGCCAGCAGCTTGTCAGGGGCGCAGGGCTACACCTTC. Translation: CASSLSGAQGYTF.

The chain employs TRBV2 and TRBJ1-4; 10 nucleotides agree with TRBD1. The CDR3 has 15 residues. The V gene end was trimmed by 3 bases and the J gene end by 9 bases; junction bases not matched to a gene: 7. Germline lookup yields CDR1 SNHLY and CDR2 FYNNEI. CDR3 bases: TGTGCCAGCAGTGAGGAGACAGGGGGCGTTAAAAAACTGTTTTTT. Amino acid sequence: CASSEETGGVKKLFF.